Listed below are T cell receptor beta chains from one sample, sequenced in a study of OX40 agonist ivuxolimab in advanced cancers. The protocol was immunoSEQ multiplex PCR, while the TCRdb copy is restricted to in-frame clones and leaves out a portion. The sample shows about 110,000 clones, less than 95% of them seen only once. Source: CD4+ or CD8+ T cells sorted from blood, taken in a trial of the OX40 agonist ivuxolimab. The source is an adult with an advanced solid tumor such as melanoma, head and neck, liver or kidney cancer. Each CDR3 is given with its conserved first and last residue. The D gene is left open where the match is weak. Some rows have no size entry. The others give once, few or many, or a class for an expanded clone.

>few|-|TRBJ1-1|TRBV5-1
TGCGCCAGCAGCTTCTCAGGGTGGAACACTGAAGCTTTCTTT
CASSFSGWNTEAFF
>-|-|TRBJ2-1|TRBV12-5
TGTGCTAGTCAGCAGTACAATGAGCAGTTCTTC
CASQQYNEQFF
>-|-|TRBJ2-7|TRBV6-1
TGTGCCAGCTACACCTCCTACGAGCAGTACTTC
CASYTSYEQYF
>-|-|TRBJ1-6|TRBV4-1
TGCGCCAGCAGCCAAGGAGGGGCGAGAATCCCCAATTCACCCCTCCACTTT
CASSQGGARIPNSPLHF
>-|-|TRBJ1-5|TRBV18
TGTGCCAGCTCCCGAACTGAAACAGTCCAGCCCCAGCATTTT
CASSRTETVQPQHF
>-|TRBD1|TRBJ1-2|TRBV28
TGTGCCAGCAGTTCTCGTCTCGGACAGGGGGGACATGGCTACACCTTC
CASSSRLGQGGHGYTF
>once|-|TRBJ2-7|TRBV5-1
TGCGCCAGCAGCATGGGTTATGGGACTGCTACCTACGAGCAGTACTTC
CASSMGYGTATYEQYF
>-|-|TRBJ1-2|TRBV5-1
TGCGCCAGTAAGCCTAGGGTGGACTATGGCTACACCTTC
CASKPRVDYGYTF
>-|-|TRBJ2-3|TRBV28
TGTGCCAGCGTGGGTGGGGCAGGAGATACGCAGTATTTT
CASVGGAGDTQYF
>-|-|TRBJ2-2|TRBV28
TGTGCCAGCAGTTTCTCGGGACACAGCACCGGGGAGCTGTTTTTT
CASSFSGHSTGELFF
>-|TRBD1|TRBJ2-5|TRBV5-4
TGTGCCAGCAGACAAACAGGGGGCTTGGGAGAGACCCAGTACTTC
CASRQTGGLGETQYF
>-|-|TRBJ2-7|TRBV7-9
TGTGCCAGCAGCTTAGGAGGACAGAAAGCCTACGAGCAGTACTTC
CASSLGGQKAYEQYF
>-|TRBD1|TRBJ2-2|TRBV10-3
TGTGCCATCAGTGACCCGACAGGGATAGACACCGGGGAGCTGTTTTTT
CAISDPTGIDTGELFF
>-|-|TRBJ1-3|TRBV4-1
TGCGCCAGCAGGCTAGGTGACGGGGGAAAGGGAAACACCATATATTTT
CASRLGDGGKGNTIYF
>-|-|TRBJ2-7|TRBV5-4
TGTGCCAGCACCAAAAAGGGGGGGGACTACGAGCAGTACTTC
CASTKKGGDYEQYF
>-|-|TRBJ2-7|TRBV6-5
TGTGCCAGCAAGGACAGCTCCTACGAGCAGTACTTC
CASKDSSYEQYF
>-|-|TRBJ2-7|TRBV19
TGTGCCAGTAGTACCATGGAGGGCTACGAGCAGTACTTC
CASSTMEGYEQYF
>-|TRBD1|TRBJ2-2|TRBV14
TGTGCCAGCAGCTTGGACAGGGCGACCGGGGAGCTGTTTTTT
CASSLDRATGELFF
>-|TRBD1|TRBJ1-5|TRBV5-1
TGCGCCAGCAGCGAATCCGGGACAGGGAATCAGCCCCAGCATTTT
CASSESGTGNQPQHF
>-|TRBD1|TRBJ2-2|TRBV9
TGTGCCAGCAGCCCCGGACAGGAGAACACCGGGGAGCTGTTTTTT
CASSPGQENTGELFF
>-|-|TRBJ1-1|TRBV6-1
TGTGCCAGCATTTGGGTGACAGGCGACACTGAAGCTTTCTTT
CASIWVTGDTEAFF
>-|-|TRBJ1-1|TRBV10-1
TGCGCCAGCAGTGGACAGTTGAACACTGAAGCTTTCTTT
CASSGQLNTEAFF
>-|-|TRBJ2-7|TRBV14
TGTGCCAGCAGCCAGAGCGGAGGGGGGGCAGGCTACGAGCAGTACTTC
CASSQSGGGAGYEQYF
>few|-|TRBJ1-2|TRBV19
TGTGCCAGTAGTGGGGACTATGGCTACACCTTC
CASSGDYGYTF
>-|-|TRBJ1-5|TRBV7-9
TGTGCCAGCAGCCTACTGACAGAGCCGAATCAGCCCCAGCATTTT
CASSLLTEPNQPQHF
>-|-|TRBJ2-2|TRBV11-3
TGTGCCAGCAGCTTGGCGGGTTCTAACACCGGGGAGCTGTTTTTT
CASSLAGSNTGELFF
>-|TRBD1|TRBJ2-2|TRBV11-3
TGTGCCAGCAGCCCCGGGCTACAGGGGGCGAACACCGGGGAGCTGTTTTTT
CASSPGLQGANTGELFF
>few|-|TRBJ2-7|TRBV12-5
TGTGCTAGTGGTTTGGTAGCCAGCTTCGGCCTCTACGAGCAGTACTTC
CASGLVASFGLYEQYF
>-|TRBD1|TRBJ2-5|TRBV6-5
TGTGCCAGCAGTCGGGACAGGCAAGAGACCCAGTACTTC
CASSRDRQETQYF
>few|TRBD2|TRBJ2-1|TRBV10-3
TGTGCCATCAGTGGAACGAGCGGGAGCGGCAATGAGCAGTTCTTC
CAISGTSGSGNEQFF
>-|TRBD1|TRBJ1-2|TRBV18
TGTGCCAGCTCACCGGGACAGGGGGTGCCGCATCCCACCTATGGCTACACCTTC
CASSPGQGVPHPTYGYTF
>-|TRBD1|TRBJ2-2|TRBV9
TGTGCCACCAACAGGGGCAACACCGGGGAGCTGTTTTTT
CATNRGNTGELFF
>once|-|TRBJ2-1|TRBV2
TGTGCCAGCAGTACAGGGTTCAATGAGCAGTTCTTC
CASSTGFNEQFF
>-|-|TRBJ1-2|TRBV4-2
TGTGCCAGCAGCCAAGAACGGGGAAAAGGCTACTATGGCTACACCTTC
CASSQERGKGYYGYTF
>-|TRBD1|TRBJ1-2|TRBV5-1
TGCGCCAGCAGCTGGGGGACAGGGCAGGGTGGCTACACCTTC
CASSWGTGQGGYTF
>few|-|TRBJ1-4|TRBV5-4
TGTGCCAGCAGTAATGACGGAGCAACTAATGAAAAACTGTTTTTT
CASSNDGATNEKLFF